The rows below give T cell receptor beta chains drawn from one sample of a study of T cells in Graves' hyperthyroidism and ophthalmopathy. TCRdb reanalysed the multiplex PCR reads using MiXCR and keeps one entry per CDR3 protein. This sample has fewer than 650,000 distinct CDR3 sequences, with over 12% found just once. The sample consisted of blood. The source of these receptors is a young woman with Graves' ophthalmopathy. Both conserved end residues are part of each CDR3. A D gene is named only where the DNA matches it firmly. Only some rows state a clone size, as once, few, many or a class for expanded clones.

CASGLVLGDRPATNEKLFF | TGTGCTAGTGGTTTGGTACTAGGGGATAGGCCTGCAACTAATGAAAAACTGTTTTTT | . | 19 | TRBV12-5 | . | TRBJ1-4
CASSPSEQGAFVETQYF | TGTGCCAGCAGCCCCTCGGAACAGGGGGCCTTCGTGGAGACCCAGTACTTC | TRBD1 | 17 | TRBV11-2 | many | TRBJ2-5
CASSLAGQSVSGYTF | TGTGCCAGCAGCTTAGCAGGACAATCGGTCAGCGGCTACACCTTC | . | 15 | TRBV7-6 | many | TRBJ1-2
CSGGQREWDTQYF | TGCAGCGGAGGGCAGCGGGAGTGGGATACGCAGTATTTT | TRBD2 | 13 | TRBV29-1 | . | TRBJ2-3
CAWETSALTDTQYF | TGTGCCTGGGAGACTAGCGCCCTCACAGATACGCAGTATTTT | TRBD2 | 14 | TRBV30 | many | TRBJ2-3
CASSNPRLGRTEQPQHF | TGCGCCAGCAGCAATCCCCGGTTAGGCCGGACAGAACAGCCCCAGCATTTT | . | 17 | TRBV4-1 | . | TRBJ1-5
CASSQPNGGNEQFF | TGCGCCAGCAGTCAACCCAACGGGGGGAATGAGCAGTTCTTC | TRBD2 | 14 | TRBV4-3 | few | TRBJ2-1
CSARERGGPYEQYF | TGCAGTGCTAGAGAGCGGGGTGGCCCCTACGAGCAGTACTTC | . | 14 | TRBV20-1 | few | TRBJ2-7
CASSFGQLYGYTF | TGTGCCAGCAGCTTCGGACAGCTCTATGGCTACACCTTC | . | 13 | TRBV5-5 | many | TRBJ1-2
CASTGLAGINEQFF | TGTGCCAGCACAGGGCTAGCGGGAATAAATGAGCAGTTCTTC | TRBD2 | 14 | TRBV28 | many | TRBJ2-1
CASSPRQDTGELFF | TGTGCCAGCTCACCACGACAGGACACCGGGGAGCTGTTTTTT | . | 14 | TRBV18 | many | TRBJ2-2
CATGEGNQPQHF | TGTGCCACAGGGGAGGGCAATCAGCCCCAGCATTTT | . | 12 | TRBV24-1 | many | TRBJ1-5
CASSLRLGSDTQYF | TGTGCCAGCAGTTTACGGCTCGGGTCAGATACGCAGTATTTT | . | 14 | TRBV28 | many | TRBJ2-3
CASTGGVLNTEAFF | TGTGCCAGTACCGGGGGGGTCCTGAACACTGAAGCTTTCTTT | . | 14 | TRBV19 | many | TRBJ1-1
CASRQGVHTQYF | TGTGCCAGCCGGCAGGGGGTTCATACGCAGTATTTT | TRBD1 | 12 | TRBV7-9 | . | TRBJ2-3
CASSGAGALSSYEQYF | TGTGCCAGCAGCGGAGCGGGAGCACTATCCTCCTACGAGCAGTACTTC | TRBD2 | 16 | TRBV3-1 | few | TRBJ2-7
CASSLVGGASVEVDTQYF | TGTGCCAGCAGCTTGGTGGGTGGGGCGTCCGTTGAGGTAGATACGCAGTATTTT | . | 18 | TRBV5-6 | . | TRBJ2-3
CASSLVGGRRLAIYNEQFF | TGTGCCAGCAGCTTAGTAGGTGGACGGCGACTAGCGATCTACAATGAGCAGTTCTTC | TRBD2 | 19 | TRBV7-6 | many | TRBJ2-1
CASSIGVSPNTGELFF | TGTGCCAGTAGTATAGGTGTCAGTCCGAACACCGGGGAGCTGTTTTTT | . | 16 | TRBV19 | many | TRBJ2-2
CASNGGRGADTQYF | TGTGCCAGTAACGGCGGGAGAGGAGCAGATACGCAGTATTTT | TRBD2 | 14 | TRBV19 | . | TRBJ2-3
CSAPGGGEFTGELFF | TGCAGTGCCCCGGGCGGTGGGGAATTCACCGGGGAGCTGTTTTTT | . | 15 | TRBV20-1 | . | TRBJ2-2
CASSPQGLPGNTIYF | TGTGCCAGCAGTCCTCAGGGACTTCCTGGAAACACCATATATTTT | . | 15 | TRBV27 | . | TRBJ1-3
CASSPYGGGTEAFF | TGTGCCAGCAGCCCCTATGGGGGCGGGACTGAAGCTTTCTTT | . | 14 | TRBV3-1 | . | TRBJ1-1
CATSDLGGAEAFF | TGTGCCACCAGTGATTTAGGGGGGGCTGAAGCTTTCTTT | . | 13 | TRBV24-1 | few | TRBJ1-1
CASSPGDRVEKLFF | TGCGCCAGCAGCCCGGGGGACAGGGTTGAAAAACTGTTTTTT | TRBD1 | 14 | TRBV5-1 | many | TRBJ1-4
CASSLGLAGYQETQYF | TGTGCCAGCAGTCTCGGACTAGCGGGATACCAAGAGACCCAGTACTTC | TRBD2 | 16 | TRBV9 | many | TRBJ2-5
CASSSGTGAVSTDTQYF | TGTGCCAGCAGCTCCGGGACAGGGGCCGTAAGCACAGATACGCAGTATTTT | TRBD1 | 17 | TRBV7-9 | many | TRBJ2-3
CASSWDRGEQYF | TGCGCCAGCAGCTGGGACAGGGGCGAGCAGTACTTC | TRBD1 | 12 | TRBV5-1 | few | TRBJ2-7
CASSQQGARRPQHF | TGTGCCAGCAGTCAACAGGGGGCGAGGCGGCCCCAGCATTTT | TRBD1 | 14 | TRBV12-3/TRBV12-4 | once | TRBJ1-5
CASSGTGGWETQYF | TGTGCCAGCAGTGGAACAGGGGGCTGGGAGACCCAGTACTTC | TRBD1 | 14 | TRBV25-1 | . | TRBJ2-5
CASRLTSGRFYEQYF | TGTGCCAGCAGACTGACTAGCGGGAGGTTTTACGAGCAGTACTTC | TRBD2 | 15 | TRBV6-2/TRBV6-3 | many | TRBJ2-7
CASSQALAGGKQYF | TGTGCCAGCAGCCAAGCCCTAGCGGGAGGAAAGCAGTACTTC | TRBD2 | 14 | TRBV3-1 | . | TRBJ2-7
CASSPAPLSYEQYF | TGTGCCAGCAGCCCCGCACCCCTTTCCTACGAGCAGTACTTC | . | 14 | TRBV5-4 | . | TRBJ2-7
CASRPGTSGRAWDTGELFF | TGTGCCAGCAGGCCCGGGACTAGCGGGAGGGCCTGGGACACCGGGGAGCTGTTTTTT | TRBD2 | 19 | TRBV6-1 | few | TRBJ2-2
CASSLEGETEAFF | TGTGCCAGCAGCCTGGAGGGAGAGACTGAAGCTTTCTTT | . | 13 | TRBV7-9 | . | TRBJ1-1
CASSSRTGGATNEKLFF | TGCGCCAGCAGCTCCCGGACAGGGGGGGCGACTAATGAAAAACTGTTTTTT | TRBD1 | 17 | TRBV5-1 | many | TRBJ1-4
CAWSESRVWVTGELFF | TGTGCCTGGAGTGAGAGTCGAGTGTGGGTCACCGGGGAGCTGTTTTTT | . | 16 | TRBV30 | . | TRBJ2-2
CASSQEGAGQGNNEQFF | TGTGCCAGCAGCCAAGAAGGGGCGGGACAGGGCAACAATGAGCAGTTCTTC | TRBD1 | 17 | TRBV4-2 | . | TRBJ2-1
CASRGTSGSFEQYF | TGTGCCAGCAGGGGGACTAGCGGGAGTTTCGAGCAGTACTTC | TRBD2 | 14 | TRBV2 | many | TRBJ2-7
CASPPGLADYEQYF | TGTGCCAGCCCACCAGGACTAGCCGATTACGAGCAGTACTTC | TRBD2 | 14 | TRBV2 | . | TRBJ2-7
CASSLTDLADTQYF | TGTGCCAGCAGTTTAACGGATCTAGCTGATACGCAGTATTTT | . | 14 | TRBV28 | many | TRBJ2-3
CASSVYRAEDTQYF | TGTGCCAGCAGCGTTTACAGGGCCGAAGATACGCAGTATTTT | . | 14 | TRBV9 | . | TRBJ2-3
CATSDSGQGAYEQYF | TGTGCCACCAGTGACTCAGGACAGGGAGCCTACGAGCAGTACTTC | TRBD1 | 15 | TRBV24-1 | . | TRBJ2-7
CSVEGEYRTQYF | TGCAGCGTTGAAGGGGAGTATAGAACGCAGTATTTT | . | 12 | TRBV29-1 | few | TRBJ2-3
CASSENSGGFYEQYF | TGTGCCAGCAGCGAGAACTCAGGGGGCTTCTACGAGCAGTACTTC | TRBD1 | 15 | TRBV7-3 | few | TRBJ2-7